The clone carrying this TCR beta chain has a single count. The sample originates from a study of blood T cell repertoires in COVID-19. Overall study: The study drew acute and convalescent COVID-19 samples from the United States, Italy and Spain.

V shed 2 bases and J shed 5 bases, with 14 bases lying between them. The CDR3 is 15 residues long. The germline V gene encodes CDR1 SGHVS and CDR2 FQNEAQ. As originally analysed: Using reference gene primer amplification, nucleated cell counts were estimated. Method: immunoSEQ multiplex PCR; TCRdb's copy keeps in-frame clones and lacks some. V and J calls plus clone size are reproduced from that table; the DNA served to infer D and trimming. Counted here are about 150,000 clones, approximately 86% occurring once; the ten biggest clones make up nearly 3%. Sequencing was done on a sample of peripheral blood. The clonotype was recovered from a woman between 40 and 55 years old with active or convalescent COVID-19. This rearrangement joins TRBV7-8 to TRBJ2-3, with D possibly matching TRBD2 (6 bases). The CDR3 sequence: CASSLWGGIGDTQYF. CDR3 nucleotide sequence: TGTGCCAGCAGCTTATGGGGCGGGATTGGAGATACGCAGTATTTT.